Below are 13 T cell receptor beta chains sequenced from a single sample in a study of vaccination effects on CD4 cells after COVID-19. Before sequencing took place, the ViraFEST assay used viral peptide pools to expand antigen-specific CD4+ T cells. Following a roughly 11-day culture, CD4+ T cells were purified. Antigen specificity for these receptors is unknown. The data were produced by immunoSEQ multiplex PCR, yet TCRdb's version contains in-frame clones alone and is incomplete. The sample consists of more than 25,000 clones, around 70% of them appearing once. The source material was CD4+ T cells from PBMCs cultured with HCoV-229E spike peptides, sampled before COVID-19 vaccination. The source of these receptors is a human donor who received a COVID-19 vaccine.

The chain employs TRBV10-3 and TRBJ2-1; 14 nucleotides line up with TRBD2. V lost 2 bases and J lost 7; bases outside the gene matches: 4. The CDR3 extends over 16 amino acids. The germline V gene has CDR1 ENHRY and CDR2 SYGVKD. The DNA of the CDR3 is TGTGCCATCAGTGAGCCGGGACTAGCGGGAGAAAATGAGCAGTTCTTC. The encoded protein is CAISEPGLAGENEQFF.

The chain joins TRBV29-1 to TRBJ1-2, with unresolved D. The CDR3 consists of 10 residues. With 3 bases removed from V and 7 bases from J, the gap between germline ends came to 6 bases. Germline loops: CDR1 SQVTM, CDR2 ANQGSEA. The CDR3, as DNA: TGCAGCGTTGATGAGAGTGGCTACACCTTC. The encoded protein is CSVDESGYTF.

The rearrangement links TRBV5-1 to TRBJ2-1; TRBD2 aligns across 7 bases. The germline V gene encodes CDR1 SGHRS and CDR2 YFSETQ. The trim removed 0 bases at V and 5 bases at J, leaving 5 bases unmatched. The CDR3 runs to 15 residues. The CDR3 here is CASSLGAGANNEQFF. CDR3 nucleotide sequence: TGCGCCAGCAGCTTGGGTGCGGGAGCGAACAATGAGCAGTTCTTC. Together with reference TRBV5-1 and TRBJ2-1, the CDR3 gives the full variable domain: KAGVTQTPRYLIKTRGQQVTLSCSPISGHRSVSWYQQTPGQGLQFLFEYFSETQRNKGNFPGRFSGRQFSNSRSEMNVSTLELGDSALYLCASSLGAGANNEQFFGPGTRLTVL.

The J gene is TRBJ1-2, the V gene TRBV4-2, with 8 bases matching TRBD1. The CDR3 sequence is 15 residues long. Germline CDR1 LGHNA, CDR2 YNFKEQ. V shed 8 bases and J 4 bases; nucleotides not matched to a gene: 12. The chain's CDR3 is CASSPQGAVSYGYTF. Written as DNA, the CDR3 is TGTGCCAGCTCTCCCCAGGGGGCGGTGAGCTATGGCTACACCTTC.

The chain employs TRBV15 and TRBJ1-4; possible D gene TRBD1, 5 bases. Trimming removed 0 bases at V and 8 bases at J, with 10 bases between. The CDR3 extends over 14 amino acids. Germline V gene sequence: CDR1 LNHNV, CDR2 YYDKDF (reference sequence). CDR3: CATSRDGGREKLFF. In DNA, the CDR3 is TGTGCCACCAGCAGAGATGGGGGAAGGGAAAAACTGTTTTTT.

The gene calls are TRBV6-5 and TRBJ1-4, with no clear D. The germline V and J ends were trimmed by 6 bases and 8 bases, with 10 bases remaining between them. The CDR3 covers 12 residues. The germline gives CDR1 MNHEY, CDR2 SVGAGI. The CDR3 region is CASRSPGEKLFF. CDR3 DNA sequence: TGTGCCAGCAGGAGTCCCGGAGAAAAACTGTTTTTT.

Here the CDR3 reads CASSAPGPREETQYF. For the CDR3, the DNA is TGTGCCAGCAGTGCTCCAGGACCTAGGGAAGAGACCCAGTACTTC. The gene calls are TRBV25-1 and TRBJ2-5, with no clear D. V was pared by 4 bases and J by 3 bases, with 15 bases between. In germline, CDR1 is MGHDK, CDR2 SYGVNS. This CDR3 is built from 15 residues.

This clone has more than one count but fewer than ten. The chain joins TRBV4-3 to TRBJ1-2; no definite D call. V was cut by 2 bases and J by 8 bases, with 15 bases left in between. This CDR3 is 14 amino acids long. Germline V gene sequence: CDR1 LGHNA, CDR2 YSLEER. The CDR3 coding sequence is TGCGCCAGCAGCCAATGGGGTGGCGGCTCAGGCTACACCTTC. It codes for CASSQWGGGSGYTF.

The rearrangement joins TRBV7-9 to TRBJ2-7, with 7 bases lining up with TRBD1. The CDR3 has 13 amino acids. The V gene's germline CDR1 is SEHNR and CDR2 FQNEAQ (reference sequence). V lost 11 bases and J lost 0; bases outside the gene matches: 7. The CDR3 loop reads CAVTRDSSYEQYF. CDR3 DNA: TGTGCCGTAACCCGGGACAGCTCCTACGAGCAGTACTTC.

The J gene is TRBJ1-2, the V gene TRBV29-1, with D tentatively TRBD1 (5 bases). The germline V and J ends were trimmed by 6 bases and 5 bases, with 13 bases remaining between them. The CDR3 runs 12 residues. Germline V CDR1 and CDR2: SQVTM, ANQGSEA. The CDR3 loop reads CSVAGQPYGYTF. CDR3 coding DNA: TGCAGCGTGGCGGGGCAACCTTATGGCTACACCTTC. The full variable domain, with the rest looked up from reference TRBV29-1 and TRBJ1-2, is SAVISQKPSRDICQRGTSLTIQCQVDSQVTMMFWYRQQPGQSLTLIATANQGSEATYESGFVIDKFPISRPNLTFSTLTVSNMSPEDSSIYLCSVAGQPYGYTFGSGTRLTVV.

The chain joins TRBV30 to TRBJ1-1; a weak D match, TRBD1 (6 bases). V was clipped by 4 bases and J by 0 bases, with 9 bases between them. Germline V gene data show CDR1 as GTSNPN and CDR2 as SVGIG (reference sequence). There are 13 residues in the CDR3. The CDR3 reads CAWNGQMNTEAFF. The CDR3 nucleotides read TGTGCCTGGAATGGACAGATGAACACTGAAGCTTTCTTT.

The J gene is TRBJ1-6, the V gene TRBV10-3; D is possibly TRBD1 (5 bases). The CDR3 totals 13 residues. CDR1 is ENHRY and CDR2 is SYGVKD in the germline V gene. Trimming shortened V by 8 bases and J by 7 bases, and 12 bases separated the two germline ends. The DNA for the CDR3 is TGTGCCATCTGCGGGACGCCCAATTCACCCCTCCACTTT. It specifies CAICGTPNSPLHF.

The chain employs TRBV28 and TRBJ2-1; D is undetermined. With 1 base removed from V and 12 bases from J, the gap between germline ends came to 13 bases. The V gene's germline CDR1 is MDHEN and CDR2 SYDVKM. This CDR3 region has 13 residues. The CDR3 here is CASSLFPAWVQFF. The CDR3 DNA sequence: TGTGCCAGCAGTTTATTCCCGGCCTGGGTGCAGTTCTTC. Filled out from reference TRBV28 and TRBJ2-1, the complete variable domain reads DVKVTQSSRYLVKRTGEKVFLECVQDMDHENMFWYRQDPGLGLRLIYFSYDVKMKEKGDIPEGYSVSREKKERFSLILESASTNQTSMYLCASSLFPAWVQFFGPGTRLTVL.